A single sample is the source of the 7 T cell receptor beta chains below, sequenced in a study of blood T cell repertoires in COVID-19. Here immunoSEQ multiplex PCR was the method, and the copy in TCRdb shows in-frame clones only, minus some. The table has around 46,000 clones, over 70% seen once; the top ten hold less than 2.5%. The sequencing sample was made of peripheral blood. The source is a woman aged 80 or over with COVID-19, enrolled during active disease.

A remark on this clone: The junction shows a germline mismatch at one end, possibly a read error. This rearrangement joins TRBV7-7 to TRBJ2-5; 7 bases are a match to TRBD1. This CDR3 is built from 15 residues. The germline V gene encodes CDR1 SSHAT and CDR2 FNYEAQ (reference sequence). The CDR3 coding sequence is TGTGCTAGCAGGATTACAGGGGTTTTCGTCGAGACCCAGTACTTC. Its translation: CASRITGVFVETQYF.

In its sample, this clone was seen once. CDR3 protein: CATSGQAAETQYF. Here the CDR3 DNA reads TGTGCCACCAGCGGGCAGGCCGCGGAGACCCAGTACTTC. The chain joins TRBV15 to TRBJ2-5; no definite D call. V shed 5 bases and J shed 5 bases, with 12 bases lying between them. Per germline, CDR1 LNHNV and CDR2 YYDKDF (reference sequence). This CDR3 region has 13 residues.

The chain carries TRBV28 and TRBJ2-1; tentative D call: TRBD1 (7 bases). Germline V gives CDR1 MDHEN, CDR2 SYDVKM. This CDR3 is built from 15 residues. Trimming shortened V by 2 bases and J by 5 bases, and 13 bases separated the two germline ends. The CDR3 DNA follows: TGTGCCAGCAGTTTAGGGGGGACAGAGGACAATGAGCAGTTCTTC. It encodes CASSLGGTEDNEQFF. The whole variable domain, remainder taken from reference TRBV28 and TRBJ2-1, is DVKVTQSSRYLVKRTGEKVFLECVQDMDHENMFWYRQDPGLGLRLIYFSYDVKMKEKGDIPEGYSVSREKKERFSLILESASTNQTSMYLCASSLGGTEDNEQFFGPGTRLTVL.

The chain couples TRBV5-1 to TRBJ2-3; D may be TRBD1 (6 bases). This CDR3 is built from 15 residues. Per germline, CDR1 SGHRS and CDR2 YFSETQ. Between the trimmed V and J ends, which lost 4 bases and 6 bases, there was a span of 18 bases. CDR3 amino acids: CASSESGVGIDTQYF. The CDR3 nucleotides are TGCGCCAGCAGCGAATCAGGGGTGGGAATTGATACGCAGTATTTT.

The rearrangement joins TRBV18 to TRBJ2-7, with 8 bases aligning to TRBD2. Germline CDR1 KGHSH, CDR2 LQKENI. The V and J ends lost 6 bases and 5 bases, in that order; junction bases with no gene match: 9. This CDR3 has 14 residues. In nucleotides, the CDR3 is TGTGCCAGCTCCCCGATCGGGGGGGTCCACGAGCAGTACTTC. This sequence encodes CASSPIGGVHEQYF.

In this sample, this clone turned up a few times. The rearrangement links TRBV5-1 to TRBJ2-2, with D uncertain. The CDR3 consists of 15 residues. Germline CDR1 reads SGHRS; CDR2 reads YFSETQ. Trimming pared 4 bases from V and 8 bases from J, leaving 18 bases between. The CDR3 region is CASSDGNTPSGELFF. In nucleotides, the CDR3 is TGCGCCAGCAGCGATGGCAACACCCCCTCGGGGGAGCTGTTTTTT.

The J gene is TRBJ2-1, the V gene TRBV25-1, with a tentative D call TRBD2 (6 bases). Germline V gene data show CDR1 as MGHDK and CDR2 as SYGVNS. Deletions cut 8 bases from V and 7 bases from J, with 15 bases between. The CDR3 sequence is 13 residues long. CDR3 residues: CASRDSPGNEQFF. The CDR3 DNA reads TGTGCCAGCCGGGACTCCCCTGGTAATGAGCAGTTCTTC.